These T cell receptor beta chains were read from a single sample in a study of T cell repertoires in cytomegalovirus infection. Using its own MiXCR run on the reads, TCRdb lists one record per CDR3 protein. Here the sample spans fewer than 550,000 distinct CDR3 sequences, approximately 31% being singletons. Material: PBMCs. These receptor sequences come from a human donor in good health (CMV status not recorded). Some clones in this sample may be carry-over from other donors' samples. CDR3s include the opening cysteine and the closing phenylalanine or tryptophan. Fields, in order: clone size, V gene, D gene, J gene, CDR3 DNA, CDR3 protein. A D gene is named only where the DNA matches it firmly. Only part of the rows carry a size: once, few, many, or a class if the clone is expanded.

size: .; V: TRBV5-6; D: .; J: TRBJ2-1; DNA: TGTGCCAGCAGCCTCCCGACAGACAACAAGGATTATGAGCAGTTCTTC; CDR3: CASSLPTDNKDYEQFF
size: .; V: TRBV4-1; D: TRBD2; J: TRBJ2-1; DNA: TGCGCCAGCAGCCAAGAATTAGCGGGGGGGCCTAGACACAATGAGCAGTTCTTC; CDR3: CASSQELAGGPRHNEQFF
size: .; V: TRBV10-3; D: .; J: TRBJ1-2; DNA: TGTGCCATCAGTATGCTGCCGGACAACTATGGCTACACCTTC; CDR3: CAISMLPDNYGYTF
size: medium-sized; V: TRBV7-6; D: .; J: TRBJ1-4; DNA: TGTGCCAGCAGCTTAGAACAGATTAATGAAAAACTGTTTTTT; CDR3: CASSLEQINEKLFF
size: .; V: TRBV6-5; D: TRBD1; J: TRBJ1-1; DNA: TGTGCCAGTCGAAGACAGGGGAAGGCTGAAGCTTTCTTT; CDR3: CASRRQGKAEAFF
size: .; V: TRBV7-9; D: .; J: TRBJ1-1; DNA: TGTGCCAGCATAGAGGGGACTGAAGCTTTCTTT; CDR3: CASIEGTEAFF
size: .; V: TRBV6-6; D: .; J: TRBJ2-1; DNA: TGTGCCAGCAGTTACTCGATTAAGGGGGTCGAGCAGTTCTTC; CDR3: CASSYSIKGVEQFF
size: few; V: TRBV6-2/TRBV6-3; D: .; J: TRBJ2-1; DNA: TGTGCCAGCAGTTACGTAGGAGAGCGGTGGGACAATGAGCAGTTCTTC; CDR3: CASSYVGERWDNEQFF
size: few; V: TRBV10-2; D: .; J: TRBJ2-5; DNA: TGCGCCAGCAGTGGGTTGAAAGTCCAAGAGACCCAGTACTTC; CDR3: CASSGLKVQETQYF
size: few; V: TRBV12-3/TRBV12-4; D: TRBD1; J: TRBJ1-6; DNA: TGTGCCAGCAGTTCCCGACAGGGAGGCAATTCACCCCTCCACTTT; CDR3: CASSSRQGGNSPLHF
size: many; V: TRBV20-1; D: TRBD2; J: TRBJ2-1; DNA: TGCAGTGCTAGAGATGGGACTAGCGGAGCCCGTGAGCAGTTCTTC; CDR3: CSARDGTSGAREQFF
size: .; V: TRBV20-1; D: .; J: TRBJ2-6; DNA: TGCAGTGCTAGGGGCAGGGCCGGGGCCAACGTCCTGACTTTC; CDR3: CSARGRAGANVLTF
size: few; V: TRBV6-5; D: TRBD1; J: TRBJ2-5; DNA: TGTGCCAGCAGTTACGGGTCAGGGGGCTCGCAAGAGACCCAGTACTTC; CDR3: CASSYGSGGSQETQYF
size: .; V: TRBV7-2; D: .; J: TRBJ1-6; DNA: TGTGCCAGCAGCTTAGCTTCAACCACACTCTCCTATAATTCACCCCTCCACTTT; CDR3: CASSLASTTLSYNSPLHF
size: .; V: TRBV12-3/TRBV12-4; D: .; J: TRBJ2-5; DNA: TGTGCCAGCAGTCCCCGAATAGGGGCCCAAGAGACCCAGTACTTC; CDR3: CASSPRIGAQETQYF
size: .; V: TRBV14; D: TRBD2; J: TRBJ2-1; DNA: TGTGCCAGCAGCCAAGACGGGGTCGGGGGGGAGGTGTTCTTC; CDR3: CASSQDGVGGEVFF
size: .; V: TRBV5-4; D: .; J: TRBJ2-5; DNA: TGTGCCAGCAGCCGAGGACAGTTCCAAGAGACCCAGTACTTC; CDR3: CASSRGQFQETQYF
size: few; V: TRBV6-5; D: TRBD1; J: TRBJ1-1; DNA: TGTGCCAGCAGTTACTACAGGGGGCAAACTGAAGCTTTCTTT; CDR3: CASSYYRGQTEAFF
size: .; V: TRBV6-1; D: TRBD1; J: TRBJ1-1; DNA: TGTGCCAGCAGTTTACAGGGGAGGGCTGAAGCTTTCTTT; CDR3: CASSLQGRAEAFF
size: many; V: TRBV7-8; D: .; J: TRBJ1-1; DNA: TGTGCCAGCAGCTCTGAGTTAGGGGTGAACACTGAAGCTTTCTTT; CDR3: CASSSELGVNTEAFF
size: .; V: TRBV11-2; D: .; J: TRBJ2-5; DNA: TGTGCCAGCAGCTTGTCCCAGACCCAGTACTTC; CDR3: CASSLSQTQYF
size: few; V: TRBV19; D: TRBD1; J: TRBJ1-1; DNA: TGTGCCAGTAGTATTTCATTGGGGCAGGGGGTCACTGAAGCTTTCTTT; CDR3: CASSISLGQGVTEAFF
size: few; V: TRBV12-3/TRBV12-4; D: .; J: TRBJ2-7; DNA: TGTGCCAGCAGTCCCCCGGACCGGGACCCTGACTCCTACGAGCAGTACTTC; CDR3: CASSPPDRDPDSYEQYF
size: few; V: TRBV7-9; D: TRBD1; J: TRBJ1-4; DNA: TGTGCCAGCAGCCAGGGACAGGGTGGAACTAATGAAAAACTGTTTTTT; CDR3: CASSQGQGGTNEKLFF
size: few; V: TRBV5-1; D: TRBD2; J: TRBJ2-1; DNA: TGCGCCAGCAGCTTGGGAAACATAGCGCCTAGCGGGGGGGCCAGTGAGCAGTTCTTC; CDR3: CASSLGNIAPSGGASEQFF
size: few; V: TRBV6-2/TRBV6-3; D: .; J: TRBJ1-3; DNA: TGTGCCAGCAGTCGACAGGAGATATTTGGAAACACCATATATTTT; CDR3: CASSRQEIFGNTIYF
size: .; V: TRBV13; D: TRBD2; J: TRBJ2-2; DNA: TGTGCCAGCAGCTTGGCGGGGGACCTCGCCGGGGAGCTGTTTTTT; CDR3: CASSLAGDLAGELFF
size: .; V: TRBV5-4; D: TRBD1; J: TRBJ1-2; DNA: TGTGCCAGCAGACGCCGGGACAGCTATGGCTACACCTTC; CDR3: CASRRRDSYGYTF
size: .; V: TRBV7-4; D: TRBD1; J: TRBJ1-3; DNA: TGTGCCAGCAGCTTTGGGACAGGGGGCTCTGGAAACACCAGATATTTT; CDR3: CASSFGTGGSGNTRYF
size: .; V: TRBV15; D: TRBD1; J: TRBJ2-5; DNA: TGTGCCACCAGCAGAGATTTATCGGACAGGGCGGGGGAGACCCAGTACTTC; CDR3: CATSRDLSDRAGETQYF
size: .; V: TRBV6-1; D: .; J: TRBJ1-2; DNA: TGTGCCAGCAGTGAAGTACGTTTCTACCCACACAACTATGGCTACACCTTC; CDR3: CASSEVRFYPHNYGYTF
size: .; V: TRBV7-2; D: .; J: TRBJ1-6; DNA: TGTGCCAGCAGCTTAAGTCAGGGGCCGAGCTCCTATAATTCACCCCTCCAATTT; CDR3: CASSLSQGPSSYNSPLQF
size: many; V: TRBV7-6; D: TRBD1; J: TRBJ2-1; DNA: TGTGCCAGCAGCTTCAGGACAGGGGGCAATGAGCAGTTCTTC; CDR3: CASSFRTGGNEQFF
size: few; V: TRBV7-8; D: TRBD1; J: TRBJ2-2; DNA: TGTGCCAGCAGCCCACGGGGGACAGGGGTTACCGGGGAGCTGTTTTTT; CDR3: CASSPRGTGVTGELFF
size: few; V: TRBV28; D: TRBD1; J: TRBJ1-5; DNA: TGTGCCAGCTGCTCCGGGACAGGGTATCAGCCCCAGCATTTT; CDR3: CASCSGTGYQPQHF
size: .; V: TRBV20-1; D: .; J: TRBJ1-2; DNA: TGCAGTGCTAGACTCGGCGGCGGGATCCCCCCCTATGGCTACACCTTC; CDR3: CSARLGGGIPPYGYTF
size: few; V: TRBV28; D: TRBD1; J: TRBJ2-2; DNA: TGTGCCAGCAGTGCCGCCTGGACAGGGACCACCGGGGAGCTGTTTTTT; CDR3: CASSAAWTGTTGELFF
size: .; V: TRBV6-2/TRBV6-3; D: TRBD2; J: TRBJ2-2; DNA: TGTGCCAGCAGTTACTTAGCGGGGGGCCCCAAGAACACCGGGGAGCTGTTTTTT; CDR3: CASSYLAGGPKNTGELFF
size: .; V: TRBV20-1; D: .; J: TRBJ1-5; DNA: TGCAGTGCTAGAAGGCCCCTCGATCAGCCCCAGCATTTT; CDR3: CSARRPLDQPQHF
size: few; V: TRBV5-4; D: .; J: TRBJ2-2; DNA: TGTGCCAGCAGCTTGGGGTTCACCGGGGAGCTGTTTTTT; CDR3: CASSLGFTGELFF
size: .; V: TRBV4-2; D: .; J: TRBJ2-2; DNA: TGTGCCAGCAGCCGAGGGAGGTCCACCGGGGAGCTGTTTTTT; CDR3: CASSRGRSTGELFF
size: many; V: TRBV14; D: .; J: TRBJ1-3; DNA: TGTGCCAGCAGCCAAGCGGGGAGTGGAAACACCATATATTTT; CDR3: CASSQAGSGNTIYF
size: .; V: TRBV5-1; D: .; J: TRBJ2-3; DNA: TGCGCCAGCAGCTTGGAAGACCTTGGCACAGATACGCAGTATTTT; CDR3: CASSLEDLGTDTQYF
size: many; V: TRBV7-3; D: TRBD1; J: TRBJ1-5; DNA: TGTGCCAGCAGGCATCGACAGGGGTTGTGCAATCAGCCCCAGCATTTT; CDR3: CASRHRQGLCNQPQHF
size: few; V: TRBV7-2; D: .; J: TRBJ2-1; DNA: TGTGCCAGCAGCTCATGGAGGGGGGGCGCCTACAATGAGCAGTTCTTC; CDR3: CASSSWRGGAYNEQFF
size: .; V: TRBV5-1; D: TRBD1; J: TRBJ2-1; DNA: TGCGCCAGCAGCACAGGACAGGCGGGCTACAATGAGCAGTTCTTC; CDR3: CASSTGQAGYNEQFF
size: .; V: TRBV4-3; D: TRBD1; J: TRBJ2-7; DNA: TGCGCCAGCAGCCGATTCAAGTCGGGACAGGCGACCTACGAGCAGTACTTC; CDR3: CASSRFKSGQATYEQYF
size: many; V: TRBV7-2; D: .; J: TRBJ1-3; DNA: TGTGCCAGCAGCTTTAACCCCAACCCCGGAGTTGGAAACACCATATATTTT; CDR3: CASSFNPNPGVGNTIYF
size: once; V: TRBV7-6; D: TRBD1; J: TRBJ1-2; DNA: TGTGCCAGCAGTCCCGGGACAGCGCGGACCTATGGCTACACCTTC; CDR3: CASSPGTARTYGYTF
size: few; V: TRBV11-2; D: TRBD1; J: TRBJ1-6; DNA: TGTGCCAGCCAGGGACAGGGTAATTCACCCCTCCACTTT; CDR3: CASQGQGNSPLHF
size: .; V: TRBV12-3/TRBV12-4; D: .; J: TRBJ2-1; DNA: TGTGCCAGCAGTTTGGTGGGATCTGAGCAGTTCTTC; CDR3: CASSLVGSEQFF
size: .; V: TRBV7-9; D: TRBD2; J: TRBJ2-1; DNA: TGTGCCAGCAGCACAGCCGGGACTAGCCTAGGTCTGGACTACAATGAGCAGTTCTTC; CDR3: CASSTAGTSLGLDYNEQFF
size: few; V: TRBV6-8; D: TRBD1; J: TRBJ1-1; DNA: TGTGCCAGCAATACTGACAGGGTATCCACTGAAGCTTTCTTT; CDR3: CASNTDRVSTEAFF
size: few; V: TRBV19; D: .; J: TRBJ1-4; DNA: TGTGCCAGTAGTAGAACGGCAACTAATGAAAAACTGTTTTTT; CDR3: CASSRTATNEKLFF
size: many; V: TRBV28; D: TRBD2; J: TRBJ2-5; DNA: TGTGCCAGCAGCCGGGGGGAAGAGACCCAGTACTTC; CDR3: CASSRGEETQYF
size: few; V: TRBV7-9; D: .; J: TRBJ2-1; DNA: TGTGCCAGCACAGGTACAAACAATGAGCAGTTCTTC; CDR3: CASTGTNNEQFF
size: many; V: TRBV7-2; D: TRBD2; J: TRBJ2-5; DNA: TGTGCCAGCAGCTTACTCCAATGGGGGGGAAAGGGCCAAGAGACCCAGTACTTC; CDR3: CASSLLQWGGKGQETQYF